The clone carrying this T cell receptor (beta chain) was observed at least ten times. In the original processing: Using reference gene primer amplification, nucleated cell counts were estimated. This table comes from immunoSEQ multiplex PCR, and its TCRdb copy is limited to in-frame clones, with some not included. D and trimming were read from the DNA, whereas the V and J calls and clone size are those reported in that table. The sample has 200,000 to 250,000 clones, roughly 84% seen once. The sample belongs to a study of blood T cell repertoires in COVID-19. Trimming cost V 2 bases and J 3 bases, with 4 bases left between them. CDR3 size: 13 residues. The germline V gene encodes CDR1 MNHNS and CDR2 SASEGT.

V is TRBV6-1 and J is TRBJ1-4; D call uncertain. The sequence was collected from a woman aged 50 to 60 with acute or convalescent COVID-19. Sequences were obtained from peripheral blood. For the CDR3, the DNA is TGTGCCAGCAGTGAACGTCCTAATGAAAAACTGTTTTTT. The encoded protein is CASSERPNEKLFF.